The 15 T cell receptor beta chains presented below share a single source sample, sequenced in a study of T cell repertoires in cytomegalovirus infection. The antigens of these receptors remain unknown. TCRdb used MiXCR to reprocess the reads, holding one entry per CDR3 protein. The sample has 110,000 to 150,000 distinct CDR3 sequences; roughly 32% are singletons. This material consisted of CD8+ T cells from cultured PBMCs, taken from culture after CMV antigen stimulation. The source is a human donor in good health (CMV status not recorded). Some clones in this sample may be carry-over from other donors' samples.

Only a few counts were recorded for this clonotype. This chain connects TRBV6-6 to TRBJ2-1; D ambiguous. CDR1 MNHNY and CDR2 SVGAGI come from the germline V gene (reference sequence). The CDR3 length is 15 residues. The V and J ends lost 2 bases and 0 bases respectively, with 8 bases between them. The CDR3, as DNA: TGTGCCAGCAGTTACAAGCCTAGCTCCTACAATGAGCAGTTCTTC. Its translation: CASSYKPSSYNEQFF.

The rearrangement uses TRBV4-1 and TRBJ1-1; perhaps TRBD1 as D (5 bases). There are 15 residues in the CDR3. The germline V and J ends were trimmed by 1 base and 7 bases, with 16 bases remaining between them. From germline, CDR1 is MGHRA and CDR2 YSYEKL. The CDR3 is CASSQVVQGFVEAFF. In DNA form, the CDR3 reads TGCGCCAGCAGCCAAGTGGTCCAGGGTTTCGTTGAAGCTTTCTTT.

This sequence joins TRBV19 and TRBJ1-4; D is uncertain. Looked up from germline, CDR1 is LNHDA and CDR2 is SQIVND (reference sequence). V lost 11 bases and J lost 0, with 10 bases in between. The CDR3 length is 13 residues. Written as DNA, the CDR3 is TGTGCCCCCTGGGTCGCAACTAATGAAAAACTGTTTTTT. This sequence encodes CAPWVATNEKLFF.

The chain employs TRBV6-6 and TRBJ1-3; D not certain. V lost 5 bases and J lost 0, with 8 bases in between. This CDR3 spans 14 amino acids. Germline V gene data show CDR1 as MNHNY and CDR2 as SVGAGI (reference sequence). The CDR3 nucleotides are TGTGCCAGCAGTAAGGACGACTCTGGAAACACCATATATTTT. Encoded protein: CASSKDDSGNTIYF.

This clonotype occurred a few times. The rearrangement uses TRBV20-1 and TRBJ2-7; 9 bases match TRBD1. From germline, CDR1 is DFQATT and CDR2 SNEGSKA (reference sequence). There are 15 residues in the CDR3. Trimming removed 5 bases from V and 0 bases from J; junction bases left unmatched: 8. CDR3 coding DNA: TGCAGTGCTCCCCGGGGACAGGGAAGCTCCTACGAGCAGTACTTC. Residues: CSAPRGQGSSYEQYF.

The V and J genes are TRBV7-9 and TRBJ2-5; weak D call: TRBD1 (6 bases). Germline CDR1 SEHNR, CDR2 FQNEAQ (reference sequence). V lost 4 bases and J lost 2, with 17 bases in between. The CDR3 length is 16 residues. The CDR3 DNA reads as TGTGCCAGCAGCTCCAACCAGGGACACCTACAAGAGACCCAGTACTTC. Its translation is CASSSNQGHLQETQYF.

V gene TRBV20-1 combines with J gene TRBJ2-7, with D possibly matching TRBD2 (7 bases). The ends were cut back, 6 bases at V and 4 bases at J, with 19 bases in the middle. The CDR3 loop spans 14 amino acids. In germline, CDR1 is DFQATT, CDR2 SNEGSKA (reference sequence). The CDR3, as DNA: TGCAGTGCGTATCAGGTGGGGGGGCAGTACGAGCAGTACTTC. It yields the protein CSAYQVGGQYEQYF.

This clonotype has more than one count but fewer than ten. The chain has TRBV13 and TRBJ2-1, with 9 nucleotides matching TRBD1. Germline V gives CDR1 PRHDT, CDR2 FYEKMQ (reference sequence). The junction had 7 bases not matched to a gene; V was cut back by 4 bases and J by 9 bases. This CDR3 has 14 residues. CDR3 sequence reads: CASSSGQGRGEQFF. In DNA form, the CDR3 reads TGTGCCAGCAGCTCCGGACAGGGGCGGGGTGAGCAGTTCTTC.

J is TRBJ2-7 and V is TRBV28; D remains unclear. With 6 bases removed from V and 2 bases from J, the gap between germline ends came to 8 bases. The length of the CDR3 is 12 residues. Germline CDR1 and CDR2: MDHEN and SYDVKM. CDR3 residues: CASRGPTYEQYF. CDR3 coding DNA: TGTGCCAGCAGGGGCCCAACCTACGAGCAGTACTTC.

This clonotype was picked up a small number of times. V is TRBV30 and J is TRBJ1-3; 9 bases line up with TRBD1. The germline CDR1 and CDR2 sequences are GTSNPN and SVGIG (reference sequence). Germline trimming cut 0 bases from V and 7 bases from J; bases unmatched to any gene: 10. The CDR3 has 16 residues. CDR3: CAWSVGGTGRSNTIYF. For the CDR3, the DNA is TGTGCCTGGAGTGTAGGGGGGACAGGGAGGTCGAACACCATATATTTT.

This clonotype occurred once. The V gene is TRBV27, the J gene TRBJ2-3; no clear D. V gave up 4 bases and J gave up 5 bases, with 7 bases separating them. CDR1 and CDR2 (germline): MNHEY, SMNVEV (reference sequence). The CDR3 length is 12 residues. The CDR3 loop is CASSSALDTQYF. In DNA, the CDR3 is TGTGCCAGCAGTTCCGCCTTAGATACGCAGTATTTT.

This clonotype was observed a few times. The V gene is TRBV7-7, the J gene TRBJ2-7; TRBD1 aligns across 9 bases. The length of the CDR3 is 14 residues. Germline V CDR1 and CDR2: SSHAT, FNYEAQ (reference sequence). Trimming took 0 bases from V and 7 from J; bases not matched to a gene: 4. This CDR3 reads CASSLAATGGEQYF. For the CDR3, the DNA is TGTGCCAGCAGCTTAGCGGCGACAGGGGGGGAGCAGTACTTC.

This clonotype occurred many times. The rearrangement uses TRBV24-1 and TRBJ2-3; D gene uncertain. Germline V gene data show CDR1 as KGHDR and CDR2 as SFDVKD. V gave up 4 bases and J gave up 4 bases, with 14 bases separating them. This CDR3 is built from 15 residues. This CDR3 reads CATSDPRDFADTQYF. Here the CDR3 DNA reads TGTGCCACCAGTGACCCCCGTGATTTCGCAGATACGCAGTATTTT.

This clonotype showed up just once. The chain uses TRBV12-3 or TRBV12-4 and TRBJ2-7, with 12 bases that match TRBD1. The CDR3 extends over 16 amino acids. The J segment lost 7 bases and the V segment lost 3 bases, leaving 10 bases of the junction unmatched. CDR3 region: CASSFDPGQGAGEQYF. CDR3 sequence (DNA): TGTGCCAGCAGTTTTGATCCGGGACAGGGGGCAGGTGAGCAGTACTTC.

In its sample, this clonotype was seen a few times. The V and J genes are TRBV10-3 and TRBJ1-1; D unclear. CDR1 is ENHRY and CDR2 is SYGVKD in the germline V gene. V gave up 6 bases and J gave up 4 bases, with 18 bases separating them. This CDR3 is built from 15 residues. Here the CDR3 DNA reads TGTGCCATCAGCCCGGGCTCCGCTACGGGCACTGAAGCTTTCTTT. It translates to CAISPGSATGTEAFF.